Here is one T cell receptor (beta chain) with its context. What it binds is not known. These data belong to a study of blood T cells in healthy people across ages. The study's findings and limits: Age advanced and TCR beta diversity per million T cells fell, roughly linearly.

Using a J-beta primer mix together with a sample-barcoded 5' primer, a second PCR was run for roughly 7 to 12 cycles. TCRdb redid the calling of the 5' RACE reads with MiXCR, one entry per CDR3 protein. The sample contains fewer than 2,000,000 distinct CDR3 sequences, 30% to 40% of which appear only once. Trimming shortened V by 3 bases and J by 7 bases, and 12 bases separated the two germline ends. This CDR3 spans 14 amino acids. In germline, CDR1 is MNHNY, CDR2 SVGAGI (reference sequence). The chain links TRBV6-6 to TRBJ2-2; a weak D match, TRBD2 (5 bases). Input material: blood. The TCR originated in a human donor in good health. CDR3 region: CASSYAGLGGELFF. The CDR3 DNA sequence: TGTGCCAGCAGTTATGCGGGTTTGGGCGGGGAGCTGTTTTTT.